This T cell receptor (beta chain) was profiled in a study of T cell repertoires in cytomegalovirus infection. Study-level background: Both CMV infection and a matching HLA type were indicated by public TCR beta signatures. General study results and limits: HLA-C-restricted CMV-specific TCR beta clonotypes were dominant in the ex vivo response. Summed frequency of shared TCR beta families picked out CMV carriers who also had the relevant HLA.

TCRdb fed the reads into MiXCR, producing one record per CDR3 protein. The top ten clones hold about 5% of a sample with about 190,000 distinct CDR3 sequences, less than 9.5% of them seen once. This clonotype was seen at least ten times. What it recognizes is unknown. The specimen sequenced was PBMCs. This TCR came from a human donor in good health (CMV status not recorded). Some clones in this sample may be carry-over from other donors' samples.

CDR3 nucleotides: TGTGCCAGCAGTTCCTTGGGGGTTCAGCCCCAGCATTTT. The encoded protein is CASSSLGVQPQHF. The chain couples TRBV12-3 or TRBV12-4 to TRBJ1-5, with D perhaps TRBD1 (5 bases). This CDR3 is built from 13 residues. V lost 4 bases and J lost 6, with 10 bases in between.